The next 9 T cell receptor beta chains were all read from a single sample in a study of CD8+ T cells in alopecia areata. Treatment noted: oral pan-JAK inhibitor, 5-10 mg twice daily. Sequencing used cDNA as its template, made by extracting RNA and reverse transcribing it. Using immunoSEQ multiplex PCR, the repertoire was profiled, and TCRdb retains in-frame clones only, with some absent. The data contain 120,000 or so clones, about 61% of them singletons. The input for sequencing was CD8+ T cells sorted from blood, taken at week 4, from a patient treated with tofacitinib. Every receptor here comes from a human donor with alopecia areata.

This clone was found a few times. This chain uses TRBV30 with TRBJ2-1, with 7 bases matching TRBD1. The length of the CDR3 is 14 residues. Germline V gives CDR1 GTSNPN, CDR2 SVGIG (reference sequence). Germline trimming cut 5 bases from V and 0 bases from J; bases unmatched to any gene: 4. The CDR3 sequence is CAWVRDSSYNEQFF. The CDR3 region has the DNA TGTGCCTGGGTACGGGACAGCTCCTACAATGAGCAGTTCTTC.

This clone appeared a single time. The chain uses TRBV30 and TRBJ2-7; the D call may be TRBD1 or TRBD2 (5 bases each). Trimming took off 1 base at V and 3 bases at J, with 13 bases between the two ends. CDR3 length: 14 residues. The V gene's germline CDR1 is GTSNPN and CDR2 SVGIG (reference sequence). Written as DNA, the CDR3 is TGTGCCTGGAGTGGGGGGAACAGCATCTACGAGCAGTACTTC. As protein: CAWSGGNSIYEQYF.

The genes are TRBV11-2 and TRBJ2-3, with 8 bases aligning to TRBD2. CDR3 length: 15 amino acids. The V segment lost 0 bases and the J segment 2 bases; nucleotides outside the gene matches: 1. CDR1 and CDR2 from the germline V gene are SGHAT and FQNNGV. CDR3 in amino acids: CASSLELADTDTQYF. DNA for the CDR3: TGTGCCAGCAGCTTAGAACTAGCGGACACAGATACGCAGTATTTT.

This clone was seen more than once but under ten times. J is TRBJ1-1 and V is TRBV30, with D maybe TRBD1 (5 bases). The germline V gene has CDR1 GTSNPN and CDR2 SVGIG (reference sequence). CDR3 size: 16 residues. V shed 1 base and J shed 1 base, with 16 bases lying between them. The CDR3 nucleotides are TGTGCCTGGAGTGGAGGTCCAGGGAGATGGAACACTGAAGCTTTCTTT. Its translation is CAWSGGPGRWNTEAFF.

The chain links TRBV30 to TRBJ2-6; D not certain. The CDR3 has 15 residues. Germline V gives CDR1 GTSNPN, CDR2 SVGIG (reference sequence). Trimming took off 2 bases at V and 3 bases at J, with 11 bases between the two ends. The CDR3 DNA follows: TGTGCCTGGAGTCTCACCTTTGGTGGGGCCAACGTCCTGACTTTC. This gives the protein CAWSLTFGGANVLTF. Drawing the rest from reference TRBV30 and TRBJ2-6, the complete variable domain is SQTIHQWPATLVQPVGSPLSLECTVEGTSNPNLYWYRQAAGRGLQLLFYSVGIGQISSEVPQNLSASRPQDRQFILSSKKLLLSDSGFYLCAWSLTFGGANVLTFGAGSRLTVL.

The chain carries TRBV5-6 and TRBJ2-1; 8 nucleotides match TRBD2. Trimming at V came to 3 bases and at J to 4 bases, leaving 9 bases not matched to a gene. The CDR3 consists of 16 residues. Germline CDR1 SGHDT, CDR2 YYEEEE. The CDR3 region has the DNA TGTGCCAGCAGCTACCAATATAGCGGGGCTTACAATGAGCAGTTCTTC. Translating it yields CASSYQYSGAYNEQFF.

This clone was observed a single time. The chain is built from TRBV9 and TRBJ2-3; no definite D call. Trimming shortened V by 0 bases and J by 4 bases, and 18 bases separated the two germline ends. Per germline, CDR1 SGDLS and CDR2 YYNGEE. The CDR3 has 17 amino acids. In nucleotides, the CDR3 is TGTGCCAGCAGCGTAGTTTCGCCAAAGATTTGCGCAGATACGCAGTATTTT. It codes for CASSVVSPKICADTQYF. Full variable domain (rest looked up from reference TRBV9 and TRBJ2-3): DSGVTQTPKHLITATGQRVTLRCSPRSGDLSVYWYQQSLDQGLQFLIQYYNGEERAKGNILERFSAQQFPDLHSELNLSSLELGDSALYFCASSVVSPKICADTQYFGPGTRLTVL.

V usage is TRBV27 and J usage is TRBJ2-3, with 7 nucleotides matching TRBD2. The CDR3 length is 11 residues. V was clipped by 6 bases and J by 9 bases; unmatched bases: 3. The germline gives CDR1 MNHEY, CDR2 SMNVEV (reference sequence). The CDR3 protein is CASRYGGTQYF. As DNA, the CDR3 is TGTGCCAGCAGATACGGGGGGACGCAGTATTTT.

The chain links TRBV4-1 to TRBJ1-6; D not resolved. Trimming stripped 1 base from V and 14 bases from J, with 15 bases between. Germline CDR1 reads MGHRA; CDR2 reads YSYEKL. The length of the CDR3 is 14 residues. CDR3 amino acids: CASSQGPGGAALHF. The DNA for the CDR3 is TGCGCCAGCAGCCAAGGCCCCGGCGGCGCTGCCCTCCACTTT.